This paragraph reports one T cell receptor (beta chain). It was version v3.0 of the immunoSEQ assay that was run at survey level. Profiled with immunoSEQ multiplex PCR; TCRdb holds only in-frame clones, not every one. The profile shows some 29,000 clones, over 75% of them singletons. The entry originates in a study of long-term antiretroviral therapy in people with HIV. V lost 0 bases, J lost 0 bases, and 11 bases lay in between. CDR1 and CDR2 (germline): GTSNPN, SVGIG (reference sequence). The CDR3 is 15 amino acids. The TCR comes from a man younger than 35 with HIV. The chain recombines TRBV30 with TRBJ2-5; no definite D call. The sequencing here drew on unsorted PBMCs, taken 1.5 years before starting antiretroviral therapy. The CDR3 nucleotides are TGTGCCTGGAGTGTAGGCACGACGAACCAAGAGACCCAGTACTTC. Amino acid sequence: CAWSVGTTNQETQYF. The full variable domain, in which reference TRBV30 and TRBJ2-5 provide the parts outside the CDR3, is SQTIHQWPATLVQPVGSPLSLECTVEGTSNPNLYWYRQAAGRGLQLLFYSVGIGQISSEVPQNLSASRPQDRQFILSSKKLLLSDSGFYLCAWSVGTTNQETQYFGPGTRLLVL.